This TCR beta chain was profiled in a study of human T cells and chemical hapten exposure. Study in general: Cases of alopecia areata, totalis or universalis occurred in a predominantly female patient group.

This clonotype was detected a few times. Unique molecular identifiers were affixed to discrete cDNA molecules within the library. From the RACE reads, TCRdb called clonotypes with MiXCR, one entry per CDR3 protein. Of tens of thousands of distinct CDR3 sequences in the sample, less than 15% are singletons; the top ten hold 4.6%. Time point defined: pre-sensitization, week 0. Regarding treatment: therapeutic diphenylcyclopropenone sensitization with weekly scalp DPC. Blood was drawn before each patch test was applied. Each donor was an alopecia patient between 18 and 70 years of age who qualified for DPC. The source is a woman in her forties or fifties with alopecia areata. Some clones in this sample may be carry-over from other donors' samples. Sequencing used whole blood, obtained in connection with sensitization to the hapten diphenylcyclopropenone (DPC).

CDR3 loop: CASRPPARPRPQHF. Here the CDR3 DNA reads TGTGCCAGCAGACCACCGGCCAGACCCAGGCCCCAGCATTTT. The rearrangement uses TRBV11-2 and TRBJ1-5; D ambiguous. Looked up from germline, CDR1 is SGHAT and CDR2 is FQNNGV. V lost 6 bases and J 9 bases, leaving 18 bases between the germline ends. This CDR3 comprises 14 residues.